This TCR beta chain came from a study of cytomegalovirus exposure and HLA in healthy donors. About the research overall: There were 90 million to 140 million unique TCR beta sequences, drawn from 200 million or so T cells, in an earlier analysis.

This CDR3 is 15 amino acids long. V shed 1 base, J shed 5 bases, and the junction held 7 bases outside the gene matches. Germline V gene data show CDR1 as SGHVS and CDR2 as FNYEAQ. Amplification used 60 Vbeta primers and 13 Jbeta primers. TCRdb's copy holds only in-frame clones and misses some; the assay was immunoSEQ multiplex PCR. The sample contains over 200,000 clones, roughly 89% of which appear only once. The genes are TRBV7-6 and TRBJ1-2, with TRBD1 matching 7 bases. The clonotype comes from a woman in her late teens or twenties in good health and CMV-seronegative. What was sequenced was PBMCs. In nucleotides, the CDR3 is TGTGCCAGCAGCTTAGGAACAGGGGCCGCGTATGGCTACACCTTC. Its protein product is CASSLGTGAAYGYTF.